The 18 T cell receptor beta chains given below trace back to one sample, sequenced in a study of blood T cell repertoires in COVID-19. Assay used: immunoSEQ multiplex PCR; TCRdb lists only in-frame clones, some missing. The table lists 300,000 to 400,000 clones, more than 75% of them singletons. The sequenced material came from peripheral blood. The origin of the receptors is a young woman who had recovered from COVID-19.

V gene TRBV6-4 combines with J gene TRBJ2-1; weak D call: TRBD1 (6 bases). Deletions cut 0 bases from V and 7 bases from J, with 22 bases between. Germline CDR1 and CDR2: MRHNA and SNTAGT. The length of the CDR3 is 18 residues. The CDR3 DNA reads TGTGCCAGCAGTGACTCGAAAGGACAGTGCCGAATTCGGAATGAGCAGTTCTTC. It codes for CASSDSKGQCRIRNEQFF.

V usage is TRBV9 and J usage is TRBJ1-1; D possibly corresponds to TRBD1 (5 bases). The germline V gene has CDR1 SGDLS and CDR2 YYNGEE. V was clipped by 0 bases and J by 7 bases, with 13 bases between them. The CDR3 runs to 14 residues. The CDR3 spells CASSVGQGIGEAFF. DNA for the CDR3: TGTGCCAGCAGCGTAGGTCAGGGAATTGGTGAAGCTTTCTTT.

The chain employs TRBV10-3 and TRBJ2-4, with D tentatively TRBD2 (5 bases). Germline loops: CDR1 ENHRY, CDR2 SYGVKD. Between the trimmed V and J ends, which lost 0 bases and 2 bases, there was a span of 26 bases. The CDR3 has 21 residues. The CDR3 loop is CAISESLGFGREGSTKNIQYF. Written as DNA, the CDR3 is TGTGCCATCAGTGAGTCCTTAGGTTTCGGTCGGGAAGGGTCCACCAAAAACATTCAGTACTTC.

The rearrangement uses TRBV5-6 and TRBJ1-2; a possible D gene is TRBD1 (6 bases). This CDR3 is built from 15 residues. Per the germline V gene, CDR1 is SGHDT and CDR2 is YYEEEE. V gave up 2 bases and J gave up 5 bases, with 16 bases separating them. The DNA of the CDR3 is TGTGCCAGCAGCTTAGGTGACAGGACCATATATGGCTACACCTTC. Its protein product is CASSLGDRTIYGYTF. Drawing the rest from reference TRBV5-6 and TRBJ1-2, the complete variable domain is DAGVTQSPTHLIKTRGQQVTLRCSPKSGHDTVSWYQQALGQGPQFIFQYYEEEERQRGNFPDRFSGHQFPNYSSELNVNALLLGDSALYLCASSLGDRTIYGYTFGSGTRLTVV.

V gene TRBV5-4 combines with J gene TRBJ2-3; TRBD2 matches 7 bases. Germline lookup yields CDR1 SGHNT and CDR2 YYREEE (reference sequence). This CDR3 is built from 15 residues. The V gene end was trimmed by 5 bases and the J gene end by 4 bases; junction bases not matched to a gene: 10. This CDR3 is CASRLRGGPPDTQYF. For the CDR3, the DNA is TGTGCCAGCAGACTACGGGGAGGGCCCCCAGATACGCAGTATTTT.

This sequence joins TRBV6-5 and TRBJ1-5, with D tentatively TRBD1 (6 bases). CDR3 length equals 15 residues. V was clipped by 6 bases and J by 4 bases, with 16 bases between them. Germline V lookup: CDR1 MNHEY, CDR2 SVGAGI. The CDR3 DNA follows: TGTGCCAGCAGGGAGACAGGAGCCGAAAATCAGCCCCAGCATTTT. Encoded protein: CASRETGAENQPQHF.

This chain connects TRBV7-4 to TRBJ2-5; tentatively, D is TRBD1 (6 bases). V lost 0 bases, J lost 2 bases, and 7 bases lay in between. Germline assignment: CDR1 SGHVT and CDR2 SQSDAQ. CDR3 length: 14 residues. CDR3 residues: CASSLATGQETQYF. CDR3 bases: TGTGCCAGCAGCTTAGCGACAGGTCAAGAGACCCAGTACTTC.

J is TRBJ2-2 and V is TRBV5-1; D is unresolved. Trimming stripped 1 base from V and 6 bases from J, with 7 bases between. In germline, CDR1 is SGHRS, CDR2 YFSETQ. The CDR3 runs to 13 residues. This chain's CDR3 is CASSLSDSGELFF. CDR3 sequence (DNA): TGCGCCAGCAGCTTGAGTGACTCCGGGGAGCTGTTTTTT.

The chain combines TRBV11-3 with TRBJ2-3, with 13 positions matching TRBD2. Germline loops: CDR1 SGHNT, CDR2 YENEEA. The CDR3 runs to 19 residues. V dropped 5 bases and J dropped 4; count of bases not matched to a gene: 15. CDR3 coding DNA: TGTGCCAGCAGCCAGCCCGGGACTAGCGGGATTCTGAGCGCAGATACGCAGTATTTT. It yields the protein CASSQPGTSGILSADTQYF.

Only one count was recorded for this clone. The rearrangement uses TRBV10-3 and TRBJ2-1, with 12 positions matching TRBD1. The CDR3 loop spans 13 amino acids. Germline V CDR1 and CDR2: ENHRY, SYGVKD. V was pared by 6 bases and J by 8 bases, with 2 bases of the junction left unmatched. CDR3 loop: CAIRGTGGHEQFF. CDR3 sequence (DNA): TGTGCCATCAGGGGGACAGGGGGCCATGAGCAGTTCTTC.

The chain joins TRBV20-1 to TRBJ2-5; 12 nucleotides agree with TRBD2. The CDR3 is 16 amino acids. Germline values: CDR1 DFQATT, CDR2 SNEGSKA (reference sequence). The ends lost 3 bases at V and 5 bases at J; junction bases unmatched: 10. CDR3 nucleotide sequence: TGCAGTGCTAGTTCCCGACTAGCGGGAGTAATGGAGACCCAGTACTTC. It specifies CSASSRLAGVMETQYF.

The rearrangement joins TRBV6-2 or TRBV6-3 to TRBJ2-5; TRBD1 matches at 7 bases. V lost 4 bases, J lost 0 bases, and 11 bases stayed unmatched. Per germline, CDR1 MNHEY and CDR2 SVGEGT. The CDR3 has 17 residues. DNA of the CDR3: TGTGCCAGCAGTTCAGTCTTAATAGGACAGGACCAAGAGACCCAGTACTTC. Its translation: CASSSVLIGQDQETQYF.

This clone was seen only once. The chain links TRBV5-4 to TRBJ2-2; a weak D match, TRBD2 (6 bases). Trimming left V 2 bases short and J 0 bases short, with 14 bases between. The germline CDR1 and CDR2 sequences are SGHNT and YYREEE (reference sequence). The CDR3 contains 17 residues. The chain's CDR3 is CASSFGGRGPNTGELFF. The CDR3 region has the DNA TGTGCCAGCAGCTTCGGCGGGCGGGGCCCGAACACCGGGGAGCTGTTTTTT.

This chain joins TRBV19 and TRBJ1-1, with TRBD1 matching 9 bases. From germline, CDR1 is LNHDA and CDR2 SQIVND (reference sequence). V was pared by 7 bases and J by 5 bases, with 11 bases of the junction left unmatched. This CDR3 spans 15 amino acids. The CDR3 DNA sequence: TGTGCCAGTAAACCCACGGGACAGGGAGATACTGAAGCTTTCTTT. Its protein is CASKPTGQGDTEAFF.

The chain joins TRBV23-1 to TRBJ2-2; D is perhaps TRBD2 (5 bases). TRBV23-1 is identified as an open reading frame with a role that is uncertain. V was shortened by 0 bases and J by 1 base, with 12 bases between the two germline ends. The CDR3 runs to 17 residues. The CDR3 DNA is TGCGCCAGCAGTCAATCGAGGCGAGGGAGGAACACCGGGGAGCTGTTTTTT. Translated, it gives CASSQSRRGRNTGELFF.

This chain uses TRBV6-2 or TRBV6-3 with TRBJ2-7, with D possibly being TRBD1 (5 bases). The germline V and J ends were trimmed by 4 bases and 6 bases, with 13 bases remaining between them. CDR3 length equals 13 residues. Germline loops: CDR1 MNHEY, CDR2 SVGEGT. CDR3 nucleotide sequence: TGTGCCAGCAGTTCCCACGGACAAGTCGAGCAGTACGTC. Translation gives CASSSHGQVEQYV.

The genes are TRBV24-1 and TRBJ1-1, with D perhaps TRBD1 (6 bases). V was shortened by 3 bases and J by 7 bases, with 17 bases between the two germline ends. The CDR3 loop spans 15 amino acids. The germline V gene has CDR1 KGHDR and CDR2 SFDVKD. CDR3 DNA sequence: TGTGCCACCAGTGATAGCTGGACAGAACGAGGTGAAGCTTTCTTT. Protein sequence: CATSDSWTERGEAFF.

In this sample, this clone turned up once. The chain is built from TRBV7-7 and TRBJ2-1; 13 bases are a match to TRBD2. Trimming removed 5 bases from V and 7 bases from J; junction bases left unmatched: 8. This CDR3 comprises 16 residues. Looked up from germline, CDR1 is SSHAT and CDR2 is FNYEAQ (reference sequence). The CDR3 bases are TGTGCCAGCAGCGAACTAGCGGGAGGGCCCTCGAATGAGCAGTTCTTC. Its protein product is CASSELAGGPSNEQFF.